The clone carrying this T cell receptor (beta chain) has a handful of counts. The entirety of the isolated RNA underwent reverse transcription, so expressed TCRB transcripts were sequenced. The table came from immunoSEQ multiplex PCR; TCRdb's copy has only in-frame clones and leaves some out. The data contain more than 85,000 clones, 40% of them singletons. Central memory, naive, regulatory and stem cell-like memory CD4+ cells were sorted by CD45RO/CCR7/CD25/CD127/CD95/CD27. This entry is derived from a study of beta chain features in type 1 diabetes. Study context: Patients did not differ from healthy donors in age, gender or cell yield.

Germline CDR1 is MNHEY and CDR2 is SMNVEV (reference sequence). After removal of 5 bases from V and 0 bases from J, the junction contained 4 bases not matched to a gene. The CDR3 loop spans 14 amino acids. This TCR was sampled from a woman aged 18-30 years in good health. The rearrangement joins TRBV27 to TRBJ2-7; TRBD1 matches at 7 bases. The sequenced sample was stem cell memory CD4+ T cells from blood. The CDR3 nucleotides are TGTGCCAGCAGTCGACAGGGCCGCTCCTACGAGCAGTACTTC. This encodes CASSRQGRSYEQYF.